This TCR beta chain appears in the sequencing data of a study of identical twins. Study-wide findings and caveats: Fewer insertions characterized abundant cord blood beta clonotypes, whereas memory repertoires showed none.

The ends were cut back, 0 bases at V and 0 bases at J, with 6 bases in the middle. The CDR3 extends over 14 amino acids. CDR1 SQVTM and CDR2 ANQGSEA come from the germline V gene. About this clonotype: As yet, its antigen is unknown.

Healthy Caucasians provided all donations. Template switching added a universal primer binding site, and final cDNA carried unique molecular identifiers. TCRdb re-called the 5' RACE reads through MiXCR, storing one row per CDR3 protein. Of approximately 530,000 distinct CDR3 sequences listed, about a fifth were seen once; the top ten hold 0.48%. The data also belong to a second study, concerning yellow fever vaccine responses in identical twins.

The rearrangement links TRBV29-1 to TRBJ2-4; no clear D. Source material: CD4+ T cells sorted from blood. The source of this sequence is a woman younger than 35 in good health. The CDR3 is CSVEERLAKNIQYF. The CDR3 coding sequence is TGCAGCGTTGAAGAAAGACTAGCCAAAAACATTCAGTACTTC.